A selection of T cell receptor beta chains follows, all from one sample in a study of response to subunit inactivated influenza vaccine. TCRdb ran MiXCR on the RT-PCR reads and lists one entry per CDR3 protein. This sample carries about 780,000 distinct CDR3 sequences, 18% of them seen once, and the ten largest clones take about a tenth. The sample here was PBMCs from blood, taken about 5 days after vaccination. The receptors here all came from a man in his fifties or sixties who received an inactivated influenza vaccine. CDR3s include the opening cysteine and the closing phenylalanine or tryptophan. D genes are given only for firm matches. The listing skips clone size in some rows; elsewhere it reads once, few, many or a size class.

>TRBJ2-7|NA|TRBV4-3|NA
TGCGCCAGCAGCCAAGATCGCGGGGTCGAGCAGTACTTC
CASSQDRGVEQYF
>TRBJ1-5|NA|TRBV24-1|NA
TGTGCCACCAGTGAGGGCTCAGCCGCAGGTATTTCTAGCAATCAGCCCCAGCATTTT
CATSEGSAAGISSNQPQHF
>TRBJ2-7|NA|TRBV19|NA
TGTGCCAGTAGTCAGTCCGCACACTACCGACAGACCTACGAGCAGTACTTC
CASSQSAHYRQTYEQYF
>TRBJ2-2|TRBD2|TRBV5-1|NA
TGCGCCAGCAGCTTTAATTCCGGGACTAGCGGAATACGGATAACCGGGGAGCTGTTTTTT
CASSFNSGTSGIRITGELFF
>TRBJ2-7|NA|TRBV7-2|few
TGTGCCAGCAGTCAAGTTGCCCTCTCCTACGAGCAGTACTTC
CASSQVALSYEQYF
>TRBJ2-2|TRBD2|TRBV7-6|many
TGTGCCAGCAGCTTAGGCGGGAGGACGAACACCGGGGAGCTGTTTTTT
CASSLGGRTNTGELFF
>TRBJ2-1|TRBD1|TRBV6-1|few
TGTGCCAGCAACTCTGGGACAGACAATGAGCAGTTCTTC
CASNSGTDNEQFF
>TRBJ2-1|NA|TRBV7-3|few
TGTGCCAGCAGCATGAGGGGGGGCAATGAGCAGTTCTTC
CASSMRGGNEQFF
>TRBJ2-3|TRBD2|TRBV7-9|NA
TGTGCCAGCAGCTTACGGCGGGGGTTCACAGATACGCAGTATTTT
CASSLRRGFTDTQYF
>TRBJ1-1|NA|TRBV5-1|few
TGCGCCAGCAGCAAGCTACAGGGAAGCGGCGGGGCGAACACTGAAGCTTTCTTT
CASSKLQGSGGANTEAFF
>TRBJ1-1|TRBD1|TRBV12-3/TRBV12-4|few
TGTGCCAGCAGTATCCGACAGGGAGATGAAGCTTTCTTT
CASSIRQGDEAFF
>TRBJ2-3|NA|TRBV4-2|once
TGTGCCAGCAGCCAAGAACAGATTTCAGATACGCAGTATTTT
CASSQEQISDTQYF
>TRBJ2-7|TRBD2|TRBV19|NA
TGTGCCAGTAGTCTAGGGACTAGCGGGAGCCACGAGCAGTACTTC
CASSLGTSGSHEQYF
>TRBJ2-1|TRBD2|TRBV6-1|NA
TGTGCCAGCAGCCCGGGGGGGGGATTGGAGCAGTTCTTC
CASSPGGGLEQFF
>TRBJ2-3|TRBD2|TRBV5-1|NA
TGCGCCAGCAGTGATCCTAGCGGGAGCACAGATACGCAGTATTTT
CASSDPSGSTDTQYF
>TRBJ2-7|TRBD2|TRBV15|medium-sized
TGTGCCACCAGCAGAGGGGGACTAGCTAGCGACGAGCAGTACTTC
CATSRGGLASDEQYF
>TRBJ1-2|NA|TRBV15|NA
TGTGCCACCAGCAGAGATGTAGGGCATGGCTACACCTTC
CATSRDVGHGYTF
>TRBJ2-2|TRBD1|TRBV7-9|NA
TGTGCCAGCAGCTTTTCTCCGGGACAGGGTTTCACCGGGGAGCTGTTTTTT
CASSFSPGQGFTGELFF
>TRBJ2-2|NA|TRBV7-8|NA
TGTGCCAGCAGCTTAGGAGGGGCGTTCACCGGGGAGCTGTTTTTT
CASSLGGAFTGELFF
>TRBJ2-7|NA|TRBV20-1|few
TGCAGTGCTAGAGCCCTAAGGGGAACAGGGAACTACGAGCAGTACTTC
CSARALRGTGNYEQYF
>TRBJ2-3|TRBD2|TRBV6-2/TRBV6-3|few
TGTGCCAGCAGTTACTCACTAGCGCACACAGATACGCAGTATTTT
CASSYSLAHTDTQYF
>TRBJ2-1|NA|TRBV12-3/TRBV12-4|NA
TGTGCCACCCTTTTCGGAGGCCCAGCATACAATGAGCAGTTCTTC
CATLFGGPAYNEQFF
>TRBJ1-1|NA|TRBV7-8|few
TGTGCCAGCAGCCCGAGGGGGGCGATGAGGAACACTGAAGCTTTCTTT
CASSPRGAMRNTEAFF
>TRBJ2-1|TRBD1|TRBV11-2|NA
TGTGCCAGCAGCTCCATGACAGGGAAGGGGGAGCAGTTCTTC
CASSSMTGKGEQFF
>TRBJ2-1|NA|TRBV9|NA
TGTGCCAGCAGCGATGGCCAGGGACATGCCTACAATGAGCAGTTCTTC
CASSDGQGHAYNEQFF